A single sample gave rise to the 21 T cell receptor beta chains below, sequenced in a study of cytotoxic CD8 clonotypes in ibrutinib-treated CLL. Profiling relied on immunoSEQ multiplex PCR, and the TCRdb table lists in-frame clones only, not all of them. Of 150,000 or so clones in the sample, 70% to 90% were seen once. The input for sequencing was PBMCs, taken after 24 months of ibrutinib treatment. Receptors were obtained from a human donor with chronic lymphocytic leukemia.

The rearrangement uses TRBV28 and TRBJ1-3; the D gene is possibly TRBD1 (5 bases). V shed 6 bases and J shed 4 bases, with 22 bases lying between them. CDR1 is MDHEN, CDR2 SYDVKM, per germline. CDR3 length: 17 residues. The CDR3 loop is CASSPNGATLTGNTIYF. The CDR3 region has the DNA TGTGCCAGCAGCCCTAATGGGGCGACCCTGACAGGAAACACCATATATTTT. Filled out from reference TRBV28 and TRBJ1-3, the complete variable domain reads DVKVTQSSRYLVKRTGEKVFLECVQDMDHENMFWYRQDPGLGLRLIYFSYDVKMKEKGDIPEGYSVSREKKERFSLILESASTNQTSMYLCASSPNGATLTGNTIYFGEGSWLTVV.

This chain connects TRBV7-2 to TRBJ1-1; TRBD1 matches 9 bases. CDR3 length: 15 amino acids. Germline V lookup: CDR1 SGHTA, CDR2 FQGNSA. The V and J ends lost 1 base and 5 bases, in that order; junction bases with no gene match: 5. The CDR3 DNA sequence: TGTGCCAGCAGCTTAGTCGGGACAGGGCTGACTGAAGCTTTCTTT. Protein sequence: CASSLVGTGLTEAFF. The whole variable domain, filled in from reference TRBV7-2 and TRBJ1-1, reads GAGVSQSPSNKVTEKGKDVELRCDPISGHTALYWYRQSLGQGLEFLIYFQGNSAPDKSGLPSDRFSAERTGGSVSTLTIQRTQQEDSAVYLCASSLVGTGLTEAFFGQGTRLTVV.

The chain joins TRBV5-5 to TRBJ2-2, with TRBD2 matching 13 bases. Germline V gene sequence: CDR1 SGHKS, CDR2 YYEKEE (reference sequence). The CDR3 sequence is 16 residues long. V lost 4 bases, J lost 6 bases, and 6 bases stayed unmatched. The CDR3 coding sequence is TGTGCCAGCAGCCGGGGACTAGCGGGACCCCCCGGGGAGCTGTTTTTT. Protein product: CASSRGLAGPPGELFF.

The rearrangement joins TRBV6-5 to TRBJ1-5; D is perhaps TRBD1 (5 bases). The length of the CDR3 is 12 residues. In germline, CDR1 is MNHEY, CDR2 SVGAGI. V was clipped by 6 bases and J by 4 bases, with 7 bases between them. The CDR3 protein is CASREGNQPQHF. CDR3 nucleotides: TGTGCCAGCAGAGAGGGGAATCAGCCCCAGCATTTT.

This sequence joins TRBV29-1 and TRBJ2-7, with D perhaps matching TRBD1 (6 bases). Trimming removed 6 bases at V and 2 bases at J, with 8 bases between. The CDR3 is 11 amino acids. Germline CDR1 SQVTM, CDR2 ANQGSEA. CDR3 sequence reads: CSVRGTYEQYF. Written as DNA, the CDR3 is TGCAGCGTAAGGGGGACCTACGAGCAGTACTTC.

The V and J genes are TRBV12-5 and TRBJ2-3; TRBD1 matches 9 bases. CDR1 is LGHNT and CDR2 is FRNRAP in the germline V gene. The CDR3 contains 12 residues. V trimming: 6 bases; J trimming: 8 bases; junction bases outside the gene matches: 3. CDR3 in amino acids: CASGEQGATQYF. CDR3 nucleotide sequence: TGTGCTAGTGGGGAACAGGGGGCTACGCAGTATTTT.

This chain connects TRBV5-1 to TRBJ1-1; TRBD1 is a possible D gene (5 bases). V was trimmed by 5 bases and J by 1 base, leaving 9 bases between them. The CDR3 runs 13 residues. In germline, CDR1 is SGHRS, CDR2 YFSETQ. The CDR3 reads CASRQQENTEAFF. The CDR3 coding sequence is TGCGCCAGCAGACAACAGGAGAACACTGAAGCTTTCTTT.

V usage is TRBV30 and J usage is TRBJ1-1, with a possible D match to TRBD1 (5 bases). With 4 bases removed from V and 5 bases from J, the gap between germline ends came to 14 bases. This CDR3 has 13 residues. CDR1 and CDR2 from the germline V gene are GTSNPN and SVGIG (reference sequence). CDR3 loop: CAWTVAGWTEAFF. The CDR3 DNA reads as TGTGCCTGGACGGTGGCAGGGTGGACTGAAGCTTTCTTT.

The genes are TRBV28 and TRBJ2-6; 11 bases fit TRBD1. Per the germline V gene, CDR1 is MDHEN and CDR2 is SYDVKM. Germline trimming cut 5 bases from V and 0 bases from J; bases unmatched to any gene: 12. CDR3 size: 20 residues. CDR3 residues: CASSLGQGASTLSGANVLTF. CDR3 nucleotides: TGTGCCAGCAGTCTCGGACAGGGGGCCTCCACTCTCTCTGGGGCCAACGTCCTGACTTTC.

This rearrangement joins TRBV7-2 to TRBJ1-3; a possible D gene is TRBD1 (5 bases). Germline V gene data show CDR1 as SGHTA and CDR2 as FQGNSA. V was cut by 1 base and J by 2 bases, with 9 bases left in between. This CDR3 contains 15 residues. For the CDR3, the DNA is TGTGCCAGCAGCTTAGAGCGGGGGGCTGGAAACACCATATATTTT. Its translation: CASSLERGAGNTIYF.

The CDR3 spells CASSLAGGLNTEAFF. The CDR3 DNA sequence: TGTGCCAGCAGCTTAGCCGGAGGATTGAACACTGAAGCTTTCTTT. The V and J genes are TRBV7-9 and TRBJ1-1; D not resolved. Trimming took off 0 bases at V and 0 bases at J, with 8 bases between the two ends. Germline V lookup: CDR1 SEHNR, CDR2 FQNEAQ (reference sequence). This CDR3 contains 15 residues.

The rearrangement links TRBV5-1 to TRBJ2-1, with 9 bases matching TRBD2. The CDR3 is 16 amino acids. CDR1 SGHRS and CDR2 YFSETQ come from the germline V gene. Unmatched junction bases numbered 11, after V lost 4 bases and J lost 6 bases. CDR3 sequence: CASSPLTSGIRNEQFF. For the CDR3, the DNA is TGCGCCAGCAGCCCGTTGACTAGCGGAATTCGCAATGAGCAGTTCTTC.

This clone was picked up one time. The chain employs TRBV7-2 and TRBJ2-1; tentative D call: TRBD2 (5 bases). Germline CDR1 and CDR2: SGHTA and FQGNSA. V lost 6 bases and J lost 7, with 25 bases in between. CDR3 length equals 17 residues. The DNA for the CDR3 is TGTGCCAGCAGTCGTACACTAGGGCCCATTGCGAGAAATGAGCAGTTCTTC. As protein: CASSRTLGPIARNEQFF.

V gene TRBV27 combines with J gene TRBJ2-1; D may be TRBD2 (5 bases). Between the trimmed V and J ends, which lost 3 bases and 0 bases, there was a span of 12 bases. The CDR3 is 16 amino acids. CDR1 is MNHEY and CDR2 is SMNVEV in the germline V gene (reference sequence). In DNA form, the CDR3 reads TGTGCCAGCAGTTTTTTGACCGGGGTCTCCTACAATGAGCAGTTCTTC. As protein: CASSFLTGVSYNEQFF.

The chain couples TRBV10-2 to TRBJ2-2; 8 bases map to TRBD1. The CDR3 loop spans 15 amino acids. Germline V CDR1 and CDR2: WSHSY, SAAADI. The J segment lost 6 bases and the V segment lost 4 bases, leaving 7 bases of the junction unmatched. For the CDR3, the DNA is TGCGCCAGCAGTGTAGGACAGGGTATAGCCGGGGAGCTGTTTTTT. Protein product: CASSVGQGIAGELFF.

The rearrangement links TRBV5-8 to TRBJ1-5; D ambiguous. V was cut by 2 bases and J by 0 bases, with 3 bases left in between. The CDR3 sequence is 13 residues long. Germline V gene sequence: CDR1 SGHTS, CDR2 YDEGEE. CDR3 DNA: TGTGCCAGCAGCTTCGGTAGCAATCAGCCCCAGCATTTT. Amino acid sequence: CASSFGSNQPQHF.

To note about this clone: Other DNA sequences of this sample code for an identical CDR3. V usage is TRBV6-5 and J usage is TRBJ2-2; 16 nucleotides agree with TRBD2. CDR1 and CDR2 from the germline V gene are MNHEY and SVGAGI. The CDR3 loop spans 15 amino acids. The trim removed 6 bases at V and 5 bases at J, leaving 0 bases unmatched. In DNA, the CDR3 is TGTGCCAGCAGGGGACTAGCGGGAGGGACCGGGGAGCTGTTTTTT. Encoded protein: CASRGLAGGTGELFF.

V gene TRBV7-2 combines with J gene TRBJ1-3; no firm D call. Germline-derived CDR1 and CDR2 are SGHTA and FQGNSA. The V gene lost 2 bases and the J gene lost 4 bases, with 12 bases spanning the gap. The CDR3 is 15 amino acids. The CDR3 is CASSLFMGRGNTIYF. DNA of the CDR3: TGTGCCAGCAGCTTATTCATGGGTCGGGGAAACACCATATATTTT.

The CDR3 is CASSSPPGGYGGYTF. The CDR3 coding sequence is TGTGCCAGCAGTTCCCCCCCGGGGGGGTACGGTGGCTACACCTTC. The V call is TRBV28, the J call TRBJ1-2; the D gene is possibly TRBD1 (5 bases). The CDR3 is 15 residues long. Germline loops: CDR1 MDHEN, CDR2 SYDVKM. Trimming removed 4 bases from V and 7 bases from J, with 19 bases in between.

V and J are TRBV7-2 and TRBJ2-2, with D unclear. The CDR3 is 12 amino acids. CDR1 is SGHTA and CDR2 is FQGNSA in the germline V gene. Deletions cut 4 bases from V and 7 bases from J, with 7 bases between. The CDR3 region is CASSSNGGELFF. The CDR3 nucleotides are TGTGCCAGCAGCTCCAACGGCGGGGAGCTGTTTTTT.

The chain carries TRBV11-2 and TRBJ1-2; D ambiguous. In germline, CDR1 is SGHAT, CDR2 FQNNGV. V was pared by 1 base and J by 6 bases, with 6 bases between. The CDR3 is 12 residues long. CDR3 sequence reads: CASSLGRDGYTF. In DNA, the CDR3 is TGTGCCAGCAGCTTAGGGAGGGATGGCTACACCTTC.